This TCR beta chain comes out of a study of blood T cell repertoires in COVID-19. Assay: immunoSEQ multiplex PCR; the TCRdb copy retains only in-frame clones and omits some. The profile shows about 240,000 clones, 86% of them singletons. V lost 5 bases and J lost 3; bases outside the gene matches: 9. CDR1 is KGHSH and CDR2 is LQKENI in the germline V gene. The CDR3 totals 15 residues. The clonotype was recovered from a woman aged 40 to 55 with acute COVID-19. The rearrangement links TRBV18 to TRBJ1-1; 7 bases align to TRBD1. The sequencing sample was made of PBMCs or T cells enriched from blood (not recorded which). CDR3 loop: CASSNDRAVDTEAFF. DNA for the CDR3: TGTGCCAGCTCAAACGACAGGGCCGTGGACACTGAAGCTTTCTTT.